The source of this T cell receptor (beta chain) is a study of T cell changes during pregnancy in multiple sclerosis. Looked up from germline, CDR1 is SGHDN and CDR2 is FVKESK. This CDR3 comprises 16 residues. V shed 3 bases, J shed 4 bases, and the junction held 10 bases outside the gene matches. The protocol was immunoSEQ multiplex PCR, while the TCRdb copy is restricted to in-frame clones and leaves out a portion. The data contain about 35,000 clones, about 92% of them singletons. The chain combines TRBV14 with TRBJ2-5; 8 nucleotides align to TRBD2. The sequencing used CD4+ T cells from peripheral blood mononuclear cells, collected in the third trimester of pregnancy. The sequence was obtained from a female donor in good health, enrolled as a control in a pregnancy study. The CDR3 region has the DNA TGTGCCAGCAGCCACTTGTCGCGGGGGGCCGGAGAGACCCAGTACTTC. This sequence encodes CASSHLSRGAGETQYF.